This T cell receptor (beta chain) derives from a study of blood T cells in healthy people across ages. Whole-study findings and limits: Researchers report that TCR beta diversity correlated strongly with naive T cell percentage.

A J-beta primer mix and a sample-barcoded 5' primer were used in a second PCR of roughly 6 to 12 cycles. TCRdb reanalysed the 5' RACE reads using MiXCR and keeps one entry per CDR3 protein. In the table there are 1.5 million to 2 million distinct CDR3 sequences, around 36% of which are singletons. All donors came from Russia, were Caucasian and healthy, and spanned ages roughly 6 to 100. Trimming shortened V by 8 bases and J by 8 bases, and 20 bases separated the two germline ends. CDR1 and CDR2 from the germline V gene are MNHNS and SASEGT. CDR3 length equals 14 residues. In the case of this clonotype: The antigen is not known.

The chain joins TRBV6-1 to TRBJ2-3; possibly TRBD2 for D (5 bases). The clonotype originates from a woman under 40 in good health. Sequenced: blood. CDR3 sequence reads: CASGREGPIGTQYF. Here the CDR3 DNA reads TGTGCCAGCGGTAGAGAGGGCCCTATCGGTACGCAGTATTTT.